The present TCR beta chain was sequenced within a study of T cell responses to AZD1222 COVID-19 vaccine. Study-wide findings and caveats: There were vaccine-associated CD4 TCRs across spike, dominant at 160-218 and 743-854. Spike-specific TCR breadth and depth grew following two AZD1222 doses. Nearly half of the spike-specific TCRs reportedly recognize variant regions that carry no mutations. Females made up more of the donors, who were largely white British, and clonal diversity may have come out too low.

Trimming removed 4 bases from V and 7 bases from J, with 17 bases in between. Germline V gene sequence: CDR1 LNHNV, CDR2 YYDKDF (reference sequence). The CDR3 is 15 residues long. Generated by immunoSEQ multiplex PCR, the TCRdb table keeps only in-frame clones and is missing some. The data show 60,000 to 75,000 clones, roughly 82% seen once. A word on this clone: The antigen is not known.

The input for sequencing was peripheral blood, taken on day 0 of AZD1222 vaccination. The clonotype comes from an adult in good health. The chain has TRBV15 and TRBJ2-1; D gene ambiguous. CDR3 coding DNA: TGTGCCACCAGCACCCGGCCCACCCTGGGGAATGAGCAGTTCTTC. The encoded protein is CATSTRPTLGNEQFF.